This T cell receptor beta chain came from a study of CD8+CD57+ T cells in acquired aplastic anemia. In the study overall: The mean DNA yield obtained from sorted CD4+ and CD8+ cells came to around 3 ug. Healthy-donor CD4+ cells averaged about 11 million reads.

V lost 1 base and J 4 bases, leaving 11 bases between the germline ends. This CDR3 spans 14 amino acids. Germline CDR1 MNHNS, CDR2 SASEGT. Study conclusions and caveats: Sharing between patients and controls was observed for around 30 CD8+ CDR3 sequences.

Points on this clonotype: Its antigen is not identified.

Genomic DNA was employed as the template in profiling TCR beta VDJ and CDR3. TCRdb re-derived calls from the reads in MiXCR, one entry per CDR3 protein. Of more than 45,000 distinct CDR3 sequences listed, about 78% are singletons. Material for sequencing was sorted CD4+, CD8+, or CD8+CD57+ T cells (not recorded which) from PBMCs. This chain connects TRBV6-1 to TRBJ2-7; TRBD1 or TRBD2 may be the D gene (5 bases each). The receptor was isolated from a human donor in good health, serving as a control. CDR3 amino acids: CASSEERDVYEQYF. The CDR3 DNA reads as TGTGCCAGCAGTGAAGAACGGGACGTATACGAGCAGTACTTC.